This TCR beta chain came from a study of T cell responses to AZD1222 COVID-19 vaccine. Study-level background: Some second doses came at about 4 weeks and others at about 12 weeks; these were pooled. Study outcomes and limitations: Repertoires were obtained only post-peak T cell response. Clonal diversity may have been underestimated in mostly white British donors.

Germline V lookup: CDR1 MNHNY, CDR2 SVGAGI (reference sequence). CDR3 size: 15 residues. Losses at the gene ends were 2 bases for V and 5 bases for J; bases not matched to a gene: 5. A remark on this clone: Its cognate antigen is unknown.

The protocol was immunoSEQ multiplex PCR, while the TCRdb copy is restricted to in-frame clones and leaves out a portion. The sample records about 100,000 clones, 85% to 95% being singletons. The source is an adult in good health. Specimen: peripheral blood, collected on day 0 of AZD1222 vaccination. J is TRBJ1-5 and V is TRBV6-6; 8 nucleotides line up with TRBD1. CDR3 in DNA: TGTGCCAGCAGTTACGGCTCAGGGGGCGATCAGCCCCAGCATTTT. This gives the protein CASSYGSGGDQPQHF.